The subject of this entry is one T cell receptor beta chain. The sample belongs to a study of blood T cell repertoires in COVID-19. Study at large: The United States, Italy and Spain provided the acute and convalescent COVID-19 samples. PBMCs, B-cell-depleted T cells, or T cells were the source of the cDNA or gDNA that made up the material.

Per the authors' pipeline: Amplification of reference gene primers provided the estimated nucleated cell counts. The assay was immunoSEQ multiplex PCR, and TCRdb's table has in-frame clones only and misses some. Clonal size and the V and J genes are those of that table, whereas D and trimming came from the DNA. The profile shows about 21,000 clones, roughly 80% of them singletons. The germline V and J ends were trimmed by 4 bases and 7 bases, with 21 bases remaining between them. The germline gives CDR1 SGHTS, CDR2 YDEGEE. This CDR3 comprises 16 residues. The chain employs TRBV5-8 and TRBJ1-5; D perhaps matches TRBD1 (5 bases). The receptor was derived from a human donor in a cohort sampled during active COVID-19. The sequenced material came from peripheral blood. For the CDR3, the DNA is TGTGCCAGCAGCCGGCGAGGGGAGGGAGTTGGACAGCCCCAGCATTTT. Encoded protein: CASSRRGEGVGQPQHF. The full variable domain, its missing parts supplied by reference TRBV5-8 and TRBJ1-5, is EAGVTQSPTHLIKTRGQQATLRCSPISGHTSVYWYQQALGLGLQFLLWYDEGEERNRGNFPPRFSGRQFPNYSSELNVNALELEDSALYLCASSRRGEGVGQPQHFGDGTRLSIL.